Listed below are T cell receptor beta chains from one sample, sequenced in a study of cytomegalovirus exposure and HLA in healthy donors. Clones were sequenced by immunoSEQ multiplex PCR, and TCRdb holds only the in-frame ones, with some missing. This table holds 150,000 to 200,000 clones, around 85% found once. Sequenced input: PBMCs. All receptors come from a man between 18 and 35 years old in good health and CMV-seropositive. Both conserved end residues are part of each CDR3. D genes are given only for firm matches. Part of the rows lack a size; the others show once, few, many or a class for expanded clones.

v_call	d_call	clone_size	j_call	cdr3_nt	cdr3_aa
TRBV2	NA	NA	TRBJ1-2	TGTGCCAGCAGTGCCCAGGTCTATGGCTACACCTTC	CASSAQVYGYTF
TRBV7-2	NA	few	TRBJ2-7	TGTGCCAGCAGCAGACAGACCAGGGATATCTACGAGCAGTACTTC	CASSRQTRDIYEQYF
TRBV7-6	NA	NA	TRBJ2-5	TGTGCCAGCAGCCCGACTAGGGGAGAGACCCAGTACTTC	CASSPTRGETQYF
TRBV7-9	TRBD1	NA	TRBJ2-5	TGTGCCAGCAGCTTAGCAGGGGGCCCAGAGACCCAGTACTTC	CASSLAGGPETQYF
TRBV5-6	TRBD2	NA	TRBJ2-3	TGTGCCAGCAGCTTGGGCGGGGGGTCGAATACGCAGTATTTT	CASSLGGGSNTQYF
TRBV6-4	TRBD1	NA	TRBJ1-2	TGTGCCAGCAGCGGGACAGGGAAGGCCTTCTATGGCTACACCTTC	CASSGTGKAFYGYTF
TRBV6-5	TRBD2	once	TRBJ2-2	TGTGCCAGCTTTTGGGGGCGGGGGGACACCGGGGAGCTGTTTTTT	CASFWGRGDTGELFF
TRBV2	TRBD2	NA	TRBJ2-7	TGTGCCAGCAGTGAAAGTCTTCTGCGGGGGGGCCGACGCGAGCAGTACTTC	CASSESLLRGGRREQYF
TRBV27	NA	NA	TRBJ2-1	TGTGCCAGCAGTTTGGTCAGGCTCTCCTACAATGAGCAGTTCTTC	CASSLVRLSYNEQFF
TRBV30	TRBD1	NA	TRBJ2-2	TGTGCCTGGACAATCGCCGGGACAGGCGGTTCCGGGGAGCTGTTTTTT	CAWTIAGTGGSGELFF
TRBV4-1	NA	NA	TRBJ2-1	TGCGCCAGCAGCCCGAGGTTGGACAATGAGCAGTTCTTC	CASSPRLDNEQFF
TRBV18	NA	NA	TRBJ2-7	TGTGCCAGCTCTCTACAGGGCTCCTACGAGCAGTACTTC	CASSLQGSYEQYF
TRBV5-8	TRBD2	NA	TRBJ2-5	TGTGCCAGCAGCTTGGTCCCTCAGCCGGGGGGGCTGGAGACCCAGTACTTC	CASSLVPQPGGLETQYF
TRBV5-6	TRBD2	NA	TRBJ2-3	TGTGCCAGCAGCTTGGGTAGCGGGGGGGAAGATACGCAGTATTTT	CASSLGSGGEDTQYF
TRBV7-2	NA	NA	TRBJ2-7	TGTGCCAGCACTTACAGGGCTTCCTACGAGCAGTACTTC	CASTYRASYEQYF
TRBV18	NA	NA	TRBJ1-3	TGTGCCAGCTCCCTTCCAGCGTTCAACTCTGGAAACACCATATATTTT	CASSLPAFNSGNTIYF
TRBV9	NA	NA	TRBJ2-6	TGTGCCAGCAGCGTAGCCGGCTCTGGGGCCAACGTCCTGACTTTC	CASSVAGSGANVLTF
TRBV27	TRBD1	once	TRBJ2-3	TGTGCCAGCAGTGCCGGACAGGGTAGGGGGACAGATACGCAGTATTTT	CASSAGQGRGTDTQYF
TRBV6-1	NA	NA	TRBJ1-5	TGTGCCAGCAGTGAAGCCCCGGGGGACAGCAATCAGCCCCAGCATTTT	CASSEAPGDSNQPQHF
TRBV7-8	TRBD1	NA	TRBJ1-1	TGTGCCAGCAGCTCCCTCCCAGACCCATCAACAGGGGTTGAAGCTTTCTTT	CASSSLPDPSTGVEAFF
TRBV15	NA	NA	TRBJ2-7	TGTGCCACCAGCGGGCAACAAGGTGTCGAGCAGTACTTC	CATSGQQGVEQYF
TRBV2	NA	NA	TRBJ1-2	TGTGCCAGCGACATACAGGCGGATAACTATGGCTACACCTTC	CASDIQADNYGYTF
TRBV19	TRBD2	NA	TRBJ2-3	TGTGCCAGTAGCCTAGCGGGGGGAGATACGCAGTATTTT	CASSLAGGDTQYF
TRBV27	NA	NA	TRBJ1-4	TGTGCCAGCAGTAGGACAGCAACTAATGAAAAACTGTTTTTT	CASSRTATNEKLFF
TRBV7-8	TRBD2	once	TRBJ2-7	TGTGCCAGCAGCTTGAGCGGGGGGGCCTACGAGCAGTACTTC	CASSLSGGAYEQYF
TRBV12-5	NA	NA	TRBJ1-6	TGTGCTAGTGGTTTGGTCGAGTCACTCTTTAATTCACCCCTCCACTTT	CASGLVESLFNSPLHF
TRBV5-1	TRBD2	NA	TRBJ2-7	TGCGCCAGCAGCAAGACTAGCGACTCCTACGAGCAGTACTTC	CASSKTSDSYEQYF
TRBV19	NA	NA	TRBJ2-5	TGTGCCAGTAGTATAGAGGCCGGGAAAGAGACCCAGTACTTC	CASSIEAGKETQYF
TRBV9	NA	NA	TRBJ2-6	TGTGCCAGCAGCGTGACACAGTCTGGGGCCAACGTCCTGACTTTC	CASSVTQSGANVLTF
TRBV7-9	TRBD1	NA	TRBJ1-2	TGTGCCAGCAGCTTAGGGGGAGACAGGGGCGACTATGGCTACACCTTC	CASSLGGDRGDYGYTF
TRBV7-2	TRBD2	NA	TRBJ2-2	TGTGCCAGCAGCTTAGAAAGGGGCGGGGGGGCTAACACCGGGGAGCTGTTTTTT	CASSLERGGGANTGELFF
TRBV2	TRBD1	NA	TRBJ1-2	TGTGCCAGCAGGCGGACAGGGGGTGACTATGGCTACACCTTC	CASRRTGGDYGYTF
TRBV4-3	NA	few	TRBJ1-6	TGCGCCAGCAGCCAAGATAAGACAGGAGCTTCACCCCTCCACTTT	CASSQDKTGASPLHF
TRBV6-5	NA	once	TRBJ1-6	TGTGCCAGCAGTTACTCGACGGCACAGTTTAATTCACCCCTCCACTTT	CASSYSTAQFNSPLHF
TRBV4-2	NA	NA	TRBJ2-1	TGTGCCAGCACCCCACAGCCCGGGGGAACCTACAATGAGCAGTTCTTC	CASTPQPGGTYNEQFF
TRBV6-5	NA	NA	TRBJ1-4	TGTGCCAGCAGTTACGGGAGCGACGGAAAACTGTTTTTT	CASSYGSDGKLFF
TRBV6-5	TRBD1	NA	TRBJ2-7	TGTGCCAGCACCGAGGGGGCTCGGCCCTACGAGCAGTACTTC	CASTEGARPYEQYF
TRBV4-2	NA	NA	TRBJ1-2	TGTGCCAGCAGCCAAGAGTCCGGGAACTATGGCTACACCTTC	CASSQESGNYGYTF